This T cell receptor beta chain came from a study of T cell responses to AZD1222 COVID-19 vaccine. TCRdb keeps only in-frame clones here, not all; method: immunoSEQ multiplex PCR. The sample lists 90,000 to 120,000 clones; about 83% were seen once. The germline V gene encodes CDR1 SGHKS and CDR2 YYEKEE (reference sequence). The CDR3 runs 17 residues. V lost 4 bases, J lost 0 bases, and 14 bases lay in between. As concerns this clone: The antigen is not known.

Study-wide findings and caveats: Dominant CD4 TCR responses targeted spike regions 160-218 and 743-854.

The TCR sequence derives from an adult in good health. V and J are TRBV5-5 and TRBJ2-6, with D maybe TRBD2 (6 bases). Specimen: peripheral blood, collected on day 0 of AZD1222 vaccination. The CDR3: CASSQNSGSSGANVLTF. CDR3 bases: TGTGCCAGCAGCCAAAATTCCGGGAGCTCTGGGGCCAACGTCCTGACTTTC.